Each of the 15 T cell receptor beta chains below was sequenced from the same sample in a study of technical replicates of blood from four donors. Some clones are missing from TCRdb's copy, which holds only in-frame ones; the method was immunoSEQ multiplex PCR. This sample yields some 14,000 clones, of which roughly 80% are seen a single time; around 13% belongs to the top ten. What was sequenced was PBMCs. These receptors were taken from a human donor in good health.

The J gene is TRBJ2-3, the V gene TRBV18, with D maybe TRBD1 (6 bases). Germline values: CDR1 KGHSH, CDR2 LQKENI. The V end was cut by 3 bases, the J end by 0 bases, with 10 bases between. The CDR3 extends over 15 amino acids. CDR3 bases: TGTGCCAGCTCACCCAACAGGGACAGCACAGATACGCAGTATTTT. Residues: CASSPNRDSTDTQYF. The full variable domain, completed using reference TRBV18 and TRBJ2-3, is NAGVMQNPRHLVRRRGQEARLRCSPMKGHSHVYWYRQLPEEGLKFMVYLQKENIIDESGMPKERFSAEFPKEGPSILRIQQVVRGDSAAYFCASSPNRDSTDTQYFGPGTRLTVL.

This clone was counted only a few times. The chain carries TRBV7-8 and TRBJ1-1; 8 nucleotides line up with TRBD1. With V trimmed by 2 bases and J by 5 bases, 1 base remained unmatched. The CDR3 spans 13 residues. Germline lookup yields CDR1 SGHVS and CDR2 FQNEAQ. CDR3 DNA sequence: TGTGCCAGCAGCTTAACAGGGGGGACTGAAGCTTTCTTT. Amino acid sequence: CASSLTGGTEAFF.

The V call is TRBV9, the J call TRBJ2-5; 15 bases match TRBD2. V was clipped by 4 bases and J by 9 bases; unmatched bases: 4. CDR3 length: 14 amino acids. Germline V gives CDR1 SGDLS, CDR2 YYNGEE. CDR3 sequence reads: CASSFGTSGRPQYF. CDR3 DNA: TGTGCCAGCAGCTTCGGGACTAGCGGGAGGCCCCAGTACTTC.

This rearrangement joins TRBV6-5 to TRBJ2-7; D is possibly TRBD1 (5 bases). This CDR3 has 15 residues. The germline gives CDR1 MNHEY, CDR2 SVGAGI. The V gene lost 1 base and the J gene lost 4 bases, with 14 bases spanning the gap. CDR3 protein: CASSYFWGQDYEQYF. CDR3 bases: TGTGCCAGCAGTTACTTTTGGGGCCAGGATTACGAGCAGTACTTC.

This clone was observed a few times. This sequence joins TRBV7-3 and TRBJ2-1; TRBD2 matches 11 bases. The V gene's germline CDR1 is SGHTA and CDR2 FQGTGA. There are 16 residues in the CDR3. Unmatched junction bases numbered 7, after V lost 3 bases and J lost 6 bases. The CDR3 region is CASSFQLAGAGNEQFF. DNA of the CDR3: TGTGCCAGCAGCTTCCAACTAGCGGGAGCTGGCAATGAGCAGTTCTTC.

This chain joins TRBV6-5 and TRBJ2-7; 10 bases are shared with TRBD1. CDR3 length: 15 residues. Germline CDR1 is MNHEY and CDR2 is SVGAGI. The J segment lost 2 bases and the V segment lost 3 bases, leaving 4 bases of the junction unmatched. The CDR3 DNA is TGTGCCAGCAGTTATTCCGACAGGGGGCCCTACGAGCAGTACTTC. Translating it yields CASSYSDRGPYEQYF.

The V call is TRBV27, the J call TRBJ1-2; D is perhaps TRBD1 (5 bases). Germline V gene sequence: CDR1 MNHEY, CDR2 SMNVEV (reference sequence). Deletions cut 2 bases from V and 2 bases from J, with 6 bases between. The CDR3 spans 13 residues. The CDR3 nucleotides read TGTGCCAGCAGTTTACAGGGAAACTATGGCTACACCTTC. Encoded protein: CASSLQGNYGYTF.

The chain is built from TRBV29-1 and TRBJ2-2, with 9 bases matching TRBD2. There are 11 residues in the CDR3. The germline gives CDR1 SQVTM, CDR2 ANQGSEA. V lost 6 bases and J lost 8; bases outside the gene matches: 1. CDR3: CSVTSGGELFF. Written as DNA, the CDR3 is TGCAGCGTAACTAGCGGGGGGGAGCTGTTTTTT.

This chain links TRBV4-2 with TRBJ1-2, with 12 bases that match TRBD1. V trimming: 1 base; J trimming: 7 bases; junction bases outside the gene matches: 7. This CDR3 is built from 16 residues. The germline gives CDR1 LGHNA, CDR2 YNFKEQ. The CDR3 nucleotides read TGTGCCAGCAGCCAAGCGGGACAGGGGGCTGGGGGTGGCTACACCTTC. Encoded protein: CASSQAGQGAGGGYTF.

This clone turned up a few times. The chain has TRBV7-9 and TRBJ2-7; TRBD2 matches 9 bases. J lost 6 bases, V lost 3 bases, and 9 bases had no gene match. Germline V gene sequence: CDR1 SEHNR, CDR2 FQNEAQ (reference sequence). The length of the CDR3 is 15 residues. DNA for the CDR3: TGTGCCAGCAGCTTTTCTAGCGGGAAAGAGGGCGAGCAGTACTTC. It yields the protein CASSFSSGKEGEQYF.

This clone was seen only a few times. The rearrangement joins TRBV28 to TRBJ2-2; D call uncertain. Trimming took 2 bases from V and 6 from J, leaving 10 bases between them. The CDR3 covers 14 residues. Germline V gene data show CDR1 as MDHEN and CDR2 as SYDVKM. CDR3 region: CASSLGTPAGELFF. The CDR3 DNA reads TGTGCCAGCAGTTTAGGCACGCCAGCCGGGGAGCTGTTTTTT.

The V gene is TRBV6-1, the J gene TRBJ2-1; TRBD2 matches 11 bases. Germline V gene sequence: CDR1 MNHNS, CDR2 SASEGT. J gave up 7 bases and V 10 bases, and 9 bases lay outside the gene matches. The CDR3 contains 14 residues. CDR3 sequence (DNA): TGTGCCACCAAGACTAGCGGGAAGCTTAATGAGCAGTTCTTC. This encodes CATKTSGKLNEQFF.

The CDR3 spells CASWAGQSSYEQYF. DNA for the CDR3: TGTGCCAGCTGGGCGGGCCAAAGCTCCTACGAGCAGTACTTC. J is TRBJ2-7 and V is TRBV6-1; D possibly corresponds to TRBD2 (5 bases). This CDR3 comprises 14 residues. CDR1 MNHNS and CDR2 SASEGT come from the germline V gene. Trimming pared 8 bases from V and 0 bases from J, leaving 14 bases between.

The chain joins TRBV7-9 to TRBJ1-1, with TRBD1 identical over 7 bases. This CDR3 comprises 17 residues. The V segment lost 5 bases and the J segment 0 bases; nucleotides outside the gene matches: 12. From germline, CDR1 is SEHNR and CDR2 FQNEAQ (reference sequence). The CDR3 loop reads CASSPLYTGELNTEAFF. The DNA of the CDR3 is TGTGCCAGCAGCCCGCTCTATACAGGGGAACTGAACACTGAAGCTTTCTTT.

This clone was detected a few times. The V call is TRBV7-9, the J call TRBJ2-7; 14 bases agree with TRBD2. J was trimmed by 7 bases and V by 5 bases; bases with no gene match: 10. The V gene's germline CDR1 is SEHNR and CDR2 FQNEAQ (reference sequence). This CDR3 is 16 amino acids long. CDR3 nucleotide sequence: TGTGCCAGCAGCCCACCGACTAGCGGGAGGGCCAGGGAGCAGTACTTC. Its protein product is CASSPPTSGRAREQYF.